This paragraph reports one T cell receptor (beta chain). Its cognate antigen is unknown. This sample is drawn from a study of cytomegalovirus exposure and HLA in healthy donors. General study results and limits: TRBV6-2, TRBV6-3 and some other V segments were unresolvable in 87-base-pair reads. Published work reported that the classifier diagnosed cytomegalovirus status with high specificity and sensitivity. The study had only CMV serostatus as immune exposure information. An analysis was carried out at a later point. It showed that HLA-associated TCR beta chains were more clonally expanded than equally common non-associated chains.

The PCR contained 60 Vbeta and 13 Jbeta primers. Data came from immunoSEQ multiplex PCR; TCRdb stores just in-frame clones and leaves some out. The sample lists some 200,000 clones; nearly 80% were seen once. The CDR3 has 14 residues. Germline V gives CDR1 SGHRS, CDR2 YFSETQ. V lost 4 bases and J 3 bases, leaving 10 bases between the germline ends. The chain carries TRBV5-1 and TRBJ1-4, with D possibly matching TRBD1 (6 bases). Sequenced sample: PBMCs. The TCR originated in a female donor in good health and CMV-seronegative. CDR3 in DNA: TGCGCCAGCAGCCCAGGGGATGCTAATGAAAAACTGTTTTTT. Translation gives CASSPGDANEKLFF.